A selection of T cell receptor beta chains follows, all from one sample in a study of T cells in Graves' hyperthyroidism and ophthalmopathy. From the multiplex PCR reads, TCRdb called clonotypes with MiXCR, one entry per CDR3 protein. The sample consists of some 740,000 distinct CDR3 sequences, around 13% of them appearing once. What was sequenced was blood. These receptors were taken from a woman aged 18-29 years with Graves' hyperthyroidism. Each CDR3 is given with its conserved first and last residue. D genes are given only for firm matches. Size values are once, few and many counts, or a class for expanded clones, and some rows have none.

d_gene	abundance	v_gene	j_gene	CDR3aa	CDR3nt
TRBD1	many	TRBV7-3	TRBJ2-1	CASSPGGPKGNEQFF	TGTGCCAGCAGCCCAGGGGGACCTAAGGGGAATGAGCAGTTCTTC
.	many	TRBV20-1	TRBJ2-5	CSARGGGGRPQETQYF	TGCAGTGCTAGAGGCGGGGGCGGGAGACCCCAAGAGACCCAGTACTTC
TRBD2	few	TRBV19	TRBJ2-1	CASIGREGVDNEQFF	TGTGCCAGTATAGGGCGGGAGGGTGTCGACAATGAGCAGTTCTTC
.	.	TRBV7-2	TRBJ2-1	CASSLDAGGRGLNSYNEQFF	TGTGCCAGCAGCCTTGACGCCGGGGGCCGGGGGCTGAACTCCTACAATGAGCAGTTCTTC
TRBD2	many	TRBV7-3	TRBJ2-7	CASSTGLGHEQYF	TGTGCCAGCAGCACCGGACTAGGCCACGAGCAGTACTTC
TRBD1	many	TRBV12-3/TRBV12-4	TRBJ2-7	CASSPIGTGAYEQYF	TGTGCCAGCAGCCCCATTGGGACAGGGGCCTACGAGCAGTACTTC
.	once	TRBV10-3	TRBJ1-1	CAISESQGGTEAFF	TGTGCCATCAGTGAGTCGCAGGGAGGCACTGAAGCTTTCTTT
TRBD1	few	TRBV19	TRBJ1-6	CASSLRTGSRSPLHF	TGTGCCAGTAGTCTTCGGACAGGGTCCAGATCACCCCTCCACTTT
.	.	TRBV4-1	TRBJ1-2	CASSPEEHGYGYTF	TGCGCCAGCAGCCCGGAGGAGCACGGCTATGGCTACACCTTC
.	.	TRBV27	TRBJ2-7	CASSRGSDYKQYF	TGTGCCAGCAGCCGGGGATCTGACTACAAGCAGTACTTC
TRBD2	.	TRBV7-9	TRBJ2-1	CASSHQRLAGANEQFF	TGTGCCAGCAGTCACCAGCGACTAGCGGGAGCTAATGAGCAGTTCTTC
.	many	TRBV3-1	TRBJ2-7	CASSQGDRYSQYF	TGTGCCAGCAGCCAAGGGGACCGATACAGTCAGTACTTC
TRBD2	.	TRBV3-1	TRBJ2-1	CASSQVGSGRANNEQFF	TGTGCCAGCAGCCAAGTTGGTAGCGGGAGGGCCAACAATGAGCAGTTCTTC
TRBD1	few	TRBV6-1	TRBJ2-5	CASTTGAAQETQYF	TGTGCCAGCACGACAGGGGCCGCCCAAGAGACCCAGTACTTC
TRBD2	few	TRBV6-2/TRBV6-3	TRBJ2-1	CASSGIAGGSQEQFF	TGTGCCAGCAGCGGGATAGCGGGAGGGTCACAAGAGCAGTTCTTC
.	.	TRBV28	TRBJ1-3	CASRPGGGGLDTIYF	TGTGCCAGCCGCCCTGGTGGGGGGGGCCTGGACACCATATATTTT
TRBD1	many	TRBV6-1	TRBJ2-1	CASSSTGGVNEQFF	TGTGCCAGCAGTAGTACAGGGGGCGTCAATGAGCAGTTCTTC
TRBD2	.	TRBV7-9	TRBJ2-7	CASSPPGLAVYEQYF	TGTGCCAGCAGCCCTCCGGGACTAGCGGTTTACGAGCAGTACTTC
TRBD1	few	TRBV10-3	TRBJ2-2	CATRTGGANTGELFF	TGTGCCACAAGGACAGGGGGCGCGAACACCGGGGAGCTGTTTTTT
TRBD2	many	TRBV13	TRBJ2-7	CASSSRTSGSSYEQYF	TGTGCCAGCAGCTCCCGGACTAGCGGAAGCTCCTACGAGCAGTACTTC
.	many	TRBV7-3	TRBJ2-1	CASSPFPRAREQFF	TGTGCCAGCAGCCCCTTCCCCAGAGCTCGTGAGCAGTTCTTC
.	many	TRBV11-2	TRBJ2-3	CASSLTMPTDTQYF	TGTGCCAGCAGCTTAACTATGCCCACAGATACGCAGTATTTT
TRBD2	.	TRBV5-6	TRBJ2-1	CASSPPGGGYNEQFF	TGTGCCAGCAGCCCTCCGGGCGGGGGCTACAATGAGCAGTTCTTC
TRBD2	many	TRBV7-9	TRBJ2-7	CASSPGGLGGIHEQYF	TGTGCCAGCAGCCCCGGGGGACTCGGGGGGATCCACGAGCAGTACTTC
.	.	TRBV7-8	TRBJ2-2	CASSFLDGTGELFF	TGTGCCAGCAGCTTCCTCGACGGTACCGGGGAGCTGTTTTTT